The rows below give T cell receptor beta chains drawn from one sample of a study of blood T cell repertoires in COVID-19. Using immunoSEQ multiplex PCR, the repertoire was profiled, and TCRdb retains in-frame clones only, with some absent. The table has about 120,000 clones, just under 90% seen once. Material: peripheral blood. The origin of the receptors is a woman aged 50 to 65 with acute or convalescent COVID-19. Both conserved end residues are part of each CDR3. A D gene is named only where the DNA matches it firmly. Clone size is shown for a subset of rows, as once, few, many or a class of expanded clone.

j_gene,d_gene,v_gene,abundance,CDR3aa,CDR3nt
TRBJ1-6,NA,TRBV19,NA,CASSVTGSPLHF,TGTGCCAGTAGTGTTACGGGTTCACCCCTCCACTTT
TRBJ1-6,TRBD1,TRBV10-1,NA,CASSDGDRNSPLHF,TGCGCCAGCAGTGACGGGGACAGAAATTCACCCCTCCACTTT
TRBJ1-6,NA,TRBV7-8,NA,CASSLGPVNSPLHF,TGTGCCAGCAGCTTAGGCCCAGTTAATTCACCCCTCCACTTT
TRBJ1-2,TRBD1,TRBV24-1,NA,CATSDLHRGFDYGYTF,TGTGCCACCAGTGATTTGCACAGGGGGTTCGACTATGGCTACACCTTC
TRBJ2-1,NA,TRBV7-3,few,CASSLIGGEYNEQFF,TGTGCCAGCAGCTTAATCGGGGGAGAATACAATGAGCAGTTCTTC
TRBJ1-2,NA,TRBV6-5,NA,CASSLGRESNGYTF,TGTGCCAGCAGTTTGGGGAGGGAGAGCAATGGCTACACCTTC
TRBJ2-1,TRBD2,TRBV6-5,NA,CASRGTSGANNEQFF,TGTGCCTCTCGGGGGACTAGCGGGGCAAACAATGAGCAGTTCTTC
TRBJ1-2,TRBD1,TRBV7-3,NA,CASSLKGTGDGYTF,TGTGCCAGCAGCTTAAAGGGGACAGGGGATGGCTACACCTTC
TRBJ1-1,NA,TRBV6-2/TRBV6-3,NA,CASSYGAGAGNTEAFF,TGTGCCAGCAGTTACGGCGCAGGGGCTGGGAACACTGAAGCTTTCTTT
TRBJ1-6,NA,TRBV10-1,NA,CASRGKDNNSPLHF,TGCGCCAGCAGGGGCAAAGACAATAATTCACCCCTCCACTTT
TRBJ1-1,NA,TRBV29-1,NA,CSGGGAMNTEAFF,TGCAGCGGCGGGGGAGCGATGAATACTGAAGCTTTCTTT
TRBJ2-1,TRBD2,TRBV24-1,NA,CATSAQPQSGIYNEQFF,TGTGCCACCAGTGCCCAACCACAGAGCGGGATTTACAATGAGCAGTTCTTC
TRBJ2-3,TRBD2,TRBV12-5,NA,CASGLSRTSGATTDTQYF,TGTGCTAGTGGTTTGTCCCGGACTAGCGGGGCGACCACAGATACGCAGTATTTT
TRBJ1-2,TRBD1,TRBV4-2,NA,CASSQGQGGTNYGYTF,TGTGCCAGCAGCCAAGGACAGGGGGGCACTAACTATGGCTACACCTTC
TRBJ2-7,NA,TRBV11-1,NA,CASSFGTSLGIYEQYF,TGTGCCAGCAGCTTCGGTACTAGCCTAGGAATCTACGAGCAGTACTTC
TRBJ2-1,TRBD1,TRBV11-1,once,CASKGTVVDNEQFF,TGTGCCAGCAAGGGGACAGTGGTAGACAATGAGCAGTTCTTC
TRBJ2-7,NA,TRBV28,few,CASSSPYEQYF,TGTGCCAGCAGTTCTCCCTACGAGCAGTACTTC
TRBJ2-1,TRBD2,TRBV7-9,NA,CASTPAGGPEQFF,TGTGCCAGCACCCCAGCGGGAGGGCCTGAGCAGTTCTTC
TRBJ2-7,NA,TRBV27,NA,CASRRELSTYEQYF,TGTGCCAGCAGACGCGAGTTGAGTACCTACGAGCAGTACTTC
TRBJ2-5,NA,TRBV3-1/TRBV3-2,NA,CASSQNLTSPGKTQYF,TGTGCCAGCAGCCAAAACCTTACTAGTCCTGGGAAGACCCAGTACTTC
TRBJ1-1,TRBD1,TRBV7-2,NA,CASSLLPGQENTEAFF,TGTGCCAGCAGCTTGTTACCGGGACAGGAAAACACTGAAGCTTTCTTT
TRBJ2-1,TRBD2,TRBV7-9,NA,CASRLAGSYNEQFF,TGTGCCAGCAGACTAGCGGGTTCCTACAATGAGCAGTTCTTC
TRBJ1-2,NA,TRBV6-1,NA,CASTLDPQGRGYTF,TGTGCCAGCACCCTGGACCCGCAGGGAAGAGGCTACACCTTC
TRBJ2-3,TRBD2,TRBV4-2,NA,CASSASGGGHTDTQYF,TGTGCCAGCAGCGCTAGCGGGGGGGGGCACACAGATACGCAGTATTTT
TRBJ2-5,TRBD2,TRBV7-9,NA,CAIRRGGEETQYF,TGTGCCATCCGACGCGGGGGTGAAGAGACCCAGTACTTC
TRBJ1-4,TRBD1,TRBV10-3,NA,CAIRGTESEKLFF,TGTGCCATCAGGGGGACAGAATCTGAAAAACTGTTTTTT
TRBJ1-2,NA,TRBV5-6,once,CASSLYTLRTVGGYTF,TGTGCCAGCAGCTTGTATACTCTTCGGACAGTCGGTGGCTACACCTTC
TRBJ2-3,TRBD1,TRBV6-2/TRBV6-3,NA,CASSSDREGTDTQYF,TGTGCCAGCAGTTCCGACAGGGAAGGCACAGATACGCAGTATTTT
TRBJ1-2,NA,TRBV3-1/TRBV3-2,once,CASSTVGFQRDGYTF,TGTGCCAGCAGCACCGTTGGCTTCCAGAGGGATGGCTACACCTTC
TRBJ2-7,NA,TRBV11-3,NA,CASRYEGLGEQYF,TGTGCCAGCAGATACGAGGGTTTAGGGGAGCAGTACTTC
TRBJ2-1,TRBD2,TRBV3-1/TRBV3-2,once,CASSPQGTSGPRNEQFF,TGTGCCAGCAGCCCTCAGGGGACTAGCGGTCCTCGGAATGAGCAGTTCTTC
TRBJ2-5,NA,TRBV4-3,NA,CASSQDVTGEETQYF,TGCGCCAGCAGCCAAGATGTGACTGGAGAAGAGACCCAGTACTTC
TRBJ1-3,TRBD1,TRBV4-1,NA,CASSQDLDRGLSGNTIYF,TGCGCCAGCAGCCAAGATCTGGACAGGGGCCTTTCTGGAAACACCATATATTTT
TRBJ1-2,TRBD1,TRBV14,NA,CASSQNTGDYGYTF,TGTGCCAGCAGCCAAAATACAGGGGACTATGGCTACACCTTC
TRBJ1-6,TRBD1,TRBV6-6,NA,CASSYGTGGSPLHF,TGTGCCAGCAGTTACGGAACAGGGGGATCACCCCTCCACTTT